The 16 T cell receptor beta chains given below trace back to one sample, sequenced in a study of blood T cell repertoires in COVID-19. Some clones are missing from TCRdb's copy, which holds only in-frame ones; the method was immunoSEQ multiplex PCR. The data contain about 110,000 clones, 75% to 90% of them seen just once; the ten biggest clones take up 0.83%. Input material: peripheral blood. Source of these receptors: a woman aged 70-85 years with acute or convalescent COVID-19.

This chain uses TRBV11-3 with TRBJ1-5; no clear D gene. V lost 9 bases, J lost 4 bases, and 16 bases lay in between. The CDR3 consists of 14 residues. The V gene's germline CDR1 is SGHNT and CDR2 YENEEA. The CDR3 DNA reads TGTGCCAGTAGACGGAGGCAGGCTAATCAGCCCCAGCATTTT. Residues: CASRRRQANQPQHF.

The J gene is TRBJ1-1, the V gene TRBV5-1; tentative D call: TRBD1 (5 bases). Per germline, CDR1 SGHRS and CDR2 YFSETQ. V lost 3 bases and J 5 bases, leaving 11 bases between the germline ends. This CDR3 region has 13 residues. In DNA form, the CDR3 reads TGCGCCAGCAGCTGGCCGGGGGGGACTGAAGCTTTCTTT. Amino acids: CASSWPGGTEAFF.

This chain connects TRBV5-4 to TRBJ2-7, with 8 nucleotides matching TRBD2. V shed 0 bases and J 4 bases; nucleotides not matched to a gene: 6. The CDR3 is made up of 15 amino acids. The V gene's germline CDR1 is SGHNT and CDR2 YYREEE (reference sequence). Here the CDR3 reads CASSLAESGGYEQYF. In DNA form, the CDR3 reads TGTGCCAGCAGCTTGGCCGAAAGCGGGGGTTACGAGCAGTACTTC.

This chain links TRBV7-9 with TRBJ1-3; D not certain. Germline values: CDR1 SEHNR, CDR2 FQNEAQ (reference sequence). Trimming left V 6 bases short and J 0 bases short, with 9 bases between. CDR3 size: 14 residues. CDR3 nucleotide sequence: TGTGCCAGCAGGCCACAGCACTCTGGAAACACCATATATTTT. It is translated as CASRPQHSGNTIYF.

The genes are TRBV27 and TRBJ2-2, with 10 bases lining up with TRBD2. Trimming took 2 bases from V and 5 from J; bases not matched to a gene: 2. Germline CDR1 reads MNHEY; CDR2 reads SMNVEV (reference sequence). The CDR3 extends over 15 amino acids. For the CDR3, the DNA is TGTGCCAGCAGTTTAGTGACTAGCGGGACCGGGGAGCTGTTTTTT. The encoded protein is CASSLVTSGTGELFF.

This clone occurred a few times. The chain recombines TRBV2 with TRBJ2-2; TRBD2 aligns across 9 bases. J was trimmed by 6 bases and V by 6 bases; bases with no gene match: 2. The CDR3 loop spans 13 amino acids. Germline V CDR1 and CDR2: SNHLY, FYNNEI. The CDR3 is CASRGTSSGELFF. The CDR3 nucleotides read TGTGCCAGCAGGGGGACTAGCTCCGGGGAGCTGTTTTTT.

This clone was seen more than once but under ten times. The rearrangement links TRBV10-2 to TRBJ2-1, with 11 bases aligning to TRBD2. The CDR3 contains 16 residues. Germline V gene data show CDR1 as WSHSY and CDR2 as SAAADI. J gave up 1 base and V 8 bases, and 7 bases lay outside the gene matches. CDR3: CASDTGTSGSYNEQFF. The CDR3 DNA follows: TGCGCCAGCGATACTGGGACTAGCGGTTCCTACAATGAGCAGTTCTTC.

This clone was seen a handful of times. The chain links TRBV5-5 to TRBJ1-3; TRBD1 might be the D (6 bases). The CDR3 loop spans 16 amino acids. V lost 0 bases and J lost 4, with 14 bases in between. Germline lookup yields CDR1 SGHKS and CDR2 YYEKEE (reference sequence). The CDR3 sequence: CASSLVPQGGGNTIYF. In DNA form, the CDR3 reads TGTGCCAGCAGCTTGGTCCCACAGGGTGGAGGAAACACCATATATTTT.

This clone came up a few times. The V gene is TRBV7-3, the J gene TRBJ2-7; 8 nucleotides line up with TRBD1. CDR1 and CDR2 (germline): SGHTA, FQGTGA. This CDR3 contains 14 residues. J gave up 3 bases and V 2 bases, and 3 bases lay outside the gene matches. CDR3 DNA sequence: TGTGCCAGCAGCTTATCAGGGGGCGTCTACGAGCAGTACTTC. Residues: CASSLSGGVYEQYF.

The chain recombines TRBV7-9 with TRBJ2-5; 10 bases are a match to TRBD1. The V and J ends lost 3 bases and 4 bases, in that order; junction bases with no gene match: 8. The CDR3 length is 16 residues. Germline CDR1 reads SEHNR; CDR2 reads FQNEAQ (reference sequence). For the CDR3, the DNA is TGTGCCAGCAGCTTCGGGACAGGGGAAATAGGAGAGACCCAGTACTTC. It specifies CASSFGTGEIGETQYF.

DNA of the CDR3: TGTGCCAGCAGCTTAGCGGGGGGAACTCGTCAGCCCCAGCATTTT. This gives the protein CASSLAGGTRQPQHF. This chain links TRBV11-2 with TRBJ1-5, with D perhaps matching TRBD1 (5 bases). Between the trimmed V and J ends, which lost 1 base and 6 bases, there was a span of 13 bases. Looked up from germline, CDR1 is SGHAT and CDR2 is FQNNGV. CDR3 length: 15 residues.

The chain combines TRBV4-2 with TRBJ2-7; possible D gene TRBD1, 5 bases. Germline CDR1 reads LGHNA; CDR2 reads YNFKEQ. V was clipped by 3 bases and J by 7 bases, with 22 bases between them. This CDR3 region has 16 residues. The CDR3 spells CASSQQGVGAGDEQYF. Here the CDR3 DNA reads TGTGCCAGCAGCCAGCAAGGGGTGGGTGCTGGGGATGAGCAGTACTTC.

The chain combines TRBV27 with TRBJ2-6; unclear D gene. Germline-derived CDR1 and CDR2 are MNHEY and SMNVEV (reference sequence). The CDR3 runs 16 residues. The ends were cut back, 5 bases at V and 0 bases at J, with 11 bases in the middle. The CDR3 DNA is TGTGCCAGCAGTGTAAGCCGAGACTCTGGGGCCAACGTCCTGACTTTC. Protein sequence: CASSVSRDSGANVLTF.

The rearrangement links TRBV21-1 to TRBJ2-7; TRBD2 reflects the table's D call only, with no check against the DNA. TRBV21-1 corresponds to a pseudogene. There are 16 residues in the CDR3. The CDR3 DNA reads TGTGCCAGCAGCAAAGGAGAACTAGCGGGAGCCTACGAGCAGTACTTC. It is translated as CASSKGELAGAYEQYF.

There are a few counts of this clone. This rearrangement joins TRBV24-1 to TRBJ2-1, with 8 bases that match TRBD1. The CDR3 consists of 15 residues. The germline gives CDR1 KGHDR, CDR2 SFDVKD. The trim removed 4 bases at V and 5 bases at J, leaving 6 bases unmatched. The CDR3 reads CATSDVGQDNNEQFF. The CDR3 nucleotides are TGTGCCACCAGTGACGTGGGACAGGATAACAATGAGCAGTTCTTC.

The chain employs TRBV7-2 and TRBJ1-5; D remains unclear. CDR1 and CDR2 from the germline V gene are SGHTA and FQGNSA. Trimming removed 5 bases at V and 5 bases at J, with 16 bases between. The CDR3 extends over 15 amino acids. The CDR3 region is CASSTVAGSDQPQHF. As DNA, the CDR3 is TGTGCCAGCAGCACCGTGGCCGGGTCGGATCAGCCCCAGCATTTT.